This entry lists 31 T cell receptor beta chains sequenced from one sample in a study of human T cells and chemical hapten exposure. TCRdb reprocessed the 5' RACE reads via MiXCR and lists one record per CDR3 protein. This sample carries 130,000 or so distinct CDR3 sequences, roughly 4.1% of them seen once, and the ten largest clones take around 1.5%. The template was total RNA from unfractionated whole blood. Receptor source: a female donor in good health.

This clonotype was counted only a few times. This sequence joins TRBV6-2 or TRBV6-3 and TRBJ2-3; 11 nucleotides agree with TRBD2. The CDR3 is made up of 16 amino acids. V was clipped by 2 bases and J by 4 bases; unmatched bases: 5. Germline V CDR1 and CDR2: MNHEY, SVGEGT. The CDR3: CASSYRTTSGADTQYF. The DNA of the CDR3 is TGTGCCAGCAGTTACAGGACGACTAGCGGGGCAGATACGCAGTATTTT.

The gene calls are TRBV5-1 and TRBJ2-1; D is ambiguous. The CDR3 consists of 16 residues. The V end lost 0 bases, the J end lost 0 bases, and 10 bases lay between the germline ends. From germline, CDR1 is SGHRS and CDR2 YFSETQ. CDR3 sequence reads: CASSLGAASSYNEQFF. CDR3 sequence (DNA): TGCGCCAGCAGCTTGGGGGCGGCGAGCTCCTACAATGAGCAGTTCTTC.

This clonotype was counted many times. The J gene is TRBJ1-1, the V gene TRBV6-2 or TRBV6-3; no reliable D call. V shed 2 bases and J shed 0 bases, with 16 bases lying between them. In germline, CDR1 is MNHEY, CDR2 SVGEGT. CDR3 length: 17 amino acids. The DNA of the CDR3 is TGTGCCAGCAGTTACGCCGTTTTCAGTGCGGTGAACACTGAAGCTTTCTTT. Translated, it gives CASSYAVFSAVNTEAFF.

This clonotype was seen repeatedly, ten times or more. The DNA of the CDR3 is TGTGCCAGCAGCCCCTGGGTCGCCCGCTCCTACAATGAGCAGTTCTTC. It codes for CASSPWVARSYNEQFF. The chain combines TRBV7-2 with TRBJ2-1; D gene unclear. CDR1 is SGHTA and CDR2 is FQGNSA in the germline V gene. Trimming removed 5 bases from V and 0 bases from J, with 14 bases in between. The CDR3 spans 16 residues.

This clonotype was observed at least ten times. The rearrangement links TRBV27 to TRBJ2-3, with D perhaps matching TRBD2 (6 bases). The CDR3 extends over 18 amino acids. V was cut by 2 bases and J by 0 bases, with 18 bases left in between. The germline CDR1 and CDR2 sequences are MNHEY and SMNVEV (reference sequence). CDR3 DNA: TGTGCCAGCAGTTTAGCCGGGGCCACTGGGACTAGCACAGATACGCAGTATTTT. Its protein is CASSLAGATGTSTDTQYF.

This clonotype was counted at least ten times. The chain couples TRBV27 to TRBJ1-2; 7 bases fit TRBD1. V lost 6 bases and J lost 7; bases outside the gene matches: 11. CDR3 length: 14 amino acids. Germline CDR1 reads MNHEY; CDR2 reads SMNVEV (reference sequence). Here the CDR3 reads CASSLGGTQGGYTF. CDR3 in DNA: TGTGCCAGCAGCCTAGGGGGCACGCAGGGTGGCTACACCTTC.

In this sample, this clonotype turned up a few times. The V gene is TRBV5-6, the J gene TRBJ1-6; 10 nucleotides match TRBD1. The V segment lost 0 bases and the J segment 10 bases; nucleotides outside the gene matches: 4. Germline V gives CDR1 SGHDT, CDR2 YYEEEE. The CDR3 spans 15 residues. DNA of the CDR3: TGTGCCAGCAGCTTGGTCGGGACAGGGGACTCACCCCTCCACTTT. Amino acid sequence: CASSLVGTGDSPLHF.

Many counts were recorded for this clonotype. The J gene is TRBJ1-2, the V gene TRBV29-1; TRBD1 agrees at 8 bases. Germline V gene data show CDR1 as SQVTM and CDR2 as ANQGSEA. Trimming at V came to 3 bases and at J to 3 bases, leaving 9 bases not matched to a gene. This CDR3 has 15 amino acids. The CDR3 DNA follows: TGCAGCGTTGAGGTGGCAGGGGGCGCGCACTATGGCTACACCTTC. Protein: CSVEVAGGAHYGYTF.

This clonotype was seen only a few times. The chain carries TRBV7-6 and TRBJ2-7, with 10 bases lining up with TRBD2. This CDR3 has 17 residues. V dropped 3 bases and J dropped 0; count of bases not matched to a gene: 8. Germline loops: CDR1 SGHVS, CDR2 FNYEAQ. The CDR3, as DNA: TGTGCCAGCAGCTTGTATAGTAGCGGGGGGTGCTCCTACGAGCAGTACTTC. It specifies CASSLYSSGGCSYEQYF.

The chain has TRBV7-2 and TRBJ1-1, with 7 bases fitting TRBD1. V lost 4 bases to trimming and J lost 0 bases; unmatched junction nucleotides: 8. In germline, CDR1 is SGHTA, CDR2 FQGNSA. This CDR3 is built from 16 residues. The chain's CDR3 is CASSSPTGQMNTEAFF. DNA for the CDR3: TGTGCCAGCAGCTCTCCGACAGGGCAGATGAACACTGAAGCTTTCTTT. Full variable domain (missing parts from reference TRBV7-2 and TRBJ1-1): GAGVSQSPSNKVTEKGKDVELRCDPISGHTALYWYRQSLGQGLEFLIYFQGNSAPDKSGLPSDRFSAERTGGSVSTLTIQRTQQEDSAVYLCASSSPTGQMNTEAFFGQGTRLTVV.

This clonotype was found a few times. This chain connects TRBV27 to TRBJ2-3, with TRBD2 identical over 8 bases. Germline lookup yields CDR1 MNHEY and CDR2 SMNVEV (reference sequence). Trimming cost V 3 bases and J 4 bases; bases outside gene matches: 6. The length of the CDR3 is 15 residues. CDR3 DNA: TGTGCCAGCAGTTTCTTTTCCGGGGGGGCAGATACGCAGTATTTT. It codes for CASSFFSGGADTQYF.

This clonotype showed up many times. The CDR3 DNA is TGTGCCAGCCGCCCGGGCCCCTACAATGAGCAGTTCTTC. Protein sequence: CASRPGPYNEQFF. The chain joins TRBV6-2 or TRBV6-3 to TRBJ2-1; D unclear. Germline V lookup: CDR1 MNHEY, CDR2 SVGEGT. The CDR3 has 13 residues. The germline V and J ends were trimmed by 8 bases and 2 bases, with 10 bases remaining between them.

This clonotype was seen repeatedly, ten times or more. The V gene is TRBV18, the J gene TRBJ1-1; 10 nucleotides match TRBD1. This CDR3 has 16 amino acids. J gave up 0 bases and V 7 bases, and 8 bases lay outside the gene matches. Per germline, CDR1 KGHSH and CDR2 LQKENI. CDR3 bases: TGTGCCAGCTTCCGAGACAGGGGGCAGATGAACACTGAAGCTTTCTTT. It yields the protein CASFRDRGQMNTEAFF.

This clonotype was seen more than once but under ten times. The chain recombines TRBV18 with TRBJ2-3, with D tentatively TRBD1 (5 bases). The germline gives CDR1 KGHSH, CDR2 LQKENI. Trimming pared 3 bases from V and 4 bases from J, leaving 8 bases between. This CDR3 has 13 residues. This CDR3 reads CASSPGPADTQYF. CDR3 DNA: TGTGCCAGCTCACCGGGGCCCGCAGATACGCAGTATTTT.

This clonotype occurred many times. The chain uses TRBV20-1 and TRBJ2-6; no reliable D call. CDR1 is DFQATT, CDR2 SNEGSKA, per germline (reference sequence). This CDR3 is 18 amino acids long. Deletions cut 0 bases from V and 0 bases from J, with 15 bases between. CDR3: CSARDIGDGYSGANVLTF. In nucleotides, the CDR3 is TGCAGTGCTAGAGATATAGGAGACGGCTACTCTGGGGCCAACGTCCTGACTTTC.

Notes on this clonotype: This may be a read error: a much more frequent sequence differs by one nucleotide. The chain has TRBV5-6 and TRBJ2-3; D remains unclear. The V end was cut by 0 bases, the J end by 11 bases, with 13 bases between. This CDR3 comprises 13 residues. CDR1 and CDR2 (germline): SGHDT, YYEEEE. The CDR3 spells CASSLARIGEQYF. CDR3 bases: TGTGCCAGCAGCTTGGCCCGCATCGGAGAGCAGTATTTT.

In this sample, this clonotype turned up many times. This rearrangement joins TRBV28 to TRBJ1-4; unclear D gene. The V end was cut by 2 bases, the J end by 8 bases, with 12 bases between. CDR3 length: 14 residues. Looked up from germline, CDR1 is MDHEN and CDR2 is SYDVKM. CDR3 residues: CASSLRLGGEKLFF. CDR3 nucleotides: TGTGCCAGCAGTTTACGATTGGGAGGGGAAAAACTGTTTTTT.

This clonotype appeared a few times. The chain carries TRBV20-1 and TRBJ1-5; D gene unclear. Germline loops: CDR1 DFQATT, CDR2 SNEGSKA (reference sequence). The CDR3 spans 15 residues. Trimming stripped 6 bases from V and 0 bases from J, with 15 bases between. CDR3 loop: CSAPREGDSNQPQHF. The CDR3 DNA is TGCAGTGCACCCCGAGAGGGAGATAGCAATCAGCCCCAGCATTTT.

The sample holds many counts of this clonotype. The chain's CDR3 is CASSLGSPGASTLHFYGYTF. The CDR3 DNA reads as TGTGCCAGCAGCTTAGGATCACCGGGGGCCTCCACCCTTCATTTCTATGGCTACACCTTC. J is TRBJ1-2 and V is TRBV7-9; TRBD1 is a possible D gene (6 bases). Trimming removed 1 base from V and 4 bases from J, with 28 bases in between. This CDR3 contains 20 residues. CDR1 is SEHNR, CDR2 FQNEAQ, per germline (reference sequence).

This clonotype was seen ten or more times. The V and J genes are TRBV5-5 and TRBJ2-1; 8 bases fit TRBD1. CDR3 length: 15 amino acids. In germline, CDR1 is SGHKS, CDR2 YYEKEE (reference sequence). After removal of 2 bases from V and 3 bases from J, the junction contained 4 bases not matched to a gene. The CDR3 reads CASSLSQGDYNEQFF. CDR3 nucleotide sequence: TGTGCCAGCAGCTTATCACAGGGGGACTACAATGAGCAGTTCTTC.

This clonotype came up many times. The genes are TRBV11-2 and TRBJ1-5; D call uncertain. CDR3 length: 15 amino acids. CDR1 and CDR2 (germline): SGHAT, FQNNGV. V was clipped by 1 base and J by 6 bases, with 13 bases between them. CDR3 in amino acids: CASSLAPEGAQPQHF. For the CDR3, the DNA is TGTGCCAGCAGCTTAGCCCCCGAGGGTGCTCAGCCCCAGCATTTT.

This clonotype appeared many times. V gene TRBV19 combines with J gene TRBJ1-2; 7 positions match TRBD1. Looked up from germline, CDR1 is LNHDA and CDR2 is SQIVND (reference sequence). V lost 6 bases and J lost 6; bases outside the gene matches: 22. CDR3 size: 18 residues. CDR3 loop: CASSLPQLTGDHWDGYTF. In DNA form, the CDR3 reads TGTGCCAGTAGCCTCCCCCAGCTTACAGGGGATCACTGGGATGGCTACACCTTC.

There are many counts of this clonotype. The chain recombines TRBV19 with TRBJ1-1; D is undetermined. Trimming stripped 5 bases from V and 1 base from J, with 2 bases between. This CDR3 region has 11 residues. Per germline, CDR1 LNHDA and CDR2 SQIVND (reference sequence). The CDR3, as DNA: TGTGCCAGTAGTGCGAACACTGAAGCTTTCTTT. It codes for CASSANTEAFF.

Many counts were recorded for this clonotype. V usage is TRBV5-1 and J usage is TRBJ2-7, with 11 positions matching TRBD1. The trim removed 4 bases at V and 5 bases at J, leaving 8 bases unmatched. This CDR3 comprises 15 residues. CDR1 SGHRS and CDR2 YFSETQ come from the germline V gene. The CDR3 spells CASSKDRGRGNEQYF. The CDR3, as DNA: TGCGCCAGCAGCAAGGACAGGGGGCGCGGTAACGAGCAGTACTTC.

This clonotype was seen a few times. This sequence joins TRBV6-1 and TRBJ2-3; possibly TRBD1 for D (5 bases). Germline CDR1 is MNHNS and CDR2 is SASEGT. Trimming removed 2 bases at V and 0 bases at J, with 12 bases between. This CDR3 is 16 amino acids long. CDR3 amino acids: CASSEIAGQSTDTQYF. CDR3 DNA: TGTGCCAGCAGTGAAATCGCAGGGCAAAGCACAGATACGCAGTATTTT.

This clonotype was counted many times. This rearrangement joins TRBV27 to TRBJ2-2, with TRBD1 as a possible D gene (6 bases). The CDR3 is 14 residues long. The V end was cut by 6 bases, the J end by 6 bases, with 14 bases between. Per germline, CDR1 MNHEY and CDR2 SMNVEV (reference sequence). The CDR3 sequence: CASSPTGKPGELFF. CDR3 bases: TGTGCCAGCAGCCCAACAGGGAAACCCGGGGAGCTGTTTTTT.

This sequence joins TRBV6-2 or TRBV6-3 and TRBJ2-1; the D is unclear. The CDR3 totals 11 residues. CDR1 is MNHEY and CDR2 is SVGEGT in the germline V gene. The V gene lost 3 bases and the J gene lost 12 bases, with 9 bases spanning the gap. The CDR3 DNA sequence: TGTGCCAGCAGTTATGGTACACCGCAGTTCTTC. This sequence encodes CASSYGTPQFF.

This clonotype was seen at least ten times. In DNA form, the CDR3 reads TGTGCCAGCAGCTCAAACGGATTGGGACAGGAGACCCAGTACTTC. Its translation is CASSSNGLGQETQYF. The chain is built from TRBV7-3 and TRBJ2-5; TRBD1 aligns across 7 bases. CDR1 and CDR2 from the germline V gene are SGHTA and FQGTGA. The CDR3 sequence is 15 residues long. Trimming took 4 bases from V and 5 from J; bases not matched to a gene: 10.

Concerning this clonotype itself: With a much larger clone just one base away, this may be a read error. The chain is built from TRBV5-6 and TRBJ2-7; TRBD1 aligns across 11 bases. Germline CDR1 and CDR2: SGHDT and YYEEEE. The V and J ends lost 5 bases and 6 bases, in that order; junction bases with no gene match: 10. The length of the CDR3 is 15 residues. CDR3 amino acids: CASRDRDRGISEQYF. DNA of the CDR3: TGTGCCAGCAGAGACCGGGACAGGGGGATCTCCGAGCAGTACTTC.

This clonotype showed up many times. As DNA, the CDR3 is TGTGCCAGCAGCGCGCGGGGGCCCTACAATGAGCAGTTCTTC. Its protein is CASSARGPYNEQFF. J is TRBJ2-1 and V is TRBV2; D possibly corresponds to TRBD2 (7 bases). Germline V gene sequence: CDR1 SNHLY, CDR2 FYNNEI. CDR3 size: 14 residues. V lost 6 bases to trimming and J lost 2 bases, with 11 bases between them. Drawing the rest from reference TRBV2 and TRBJ2-1, the complete variable domain is EPEVTQTPSHQVTQMGQEVILRCVPISNHLYFYWYRQILGQKVEFLVSFYNNEISEKSEIFDDQFSVERPDGSNFTLKIRSTKLEDSAMYFCASSARGPYNEQFFGPGTRLTVL.

This clonotype was detected many times. This chain links TRBV29-1 with TRBJ2-7; 14 nucleotides match TRBD2. The CDR3 consists of 17 residues. The germline gives CDR1 SQVTM, CDR2 ANQGSEA. V shed 5 bases, J shed 4 bases, and the junction held 13 bases outside the gene matches. CDR3 in DNA: TGCAGCGTTTTAAGACTAGCGGGGGGGTCAGTCCAATACGAGCAGTACTTC. This sequence encodes CSVLRLAGGSVQYEQYF.